A single sample gave rise to the 27 T cell receptor beta chains below, sequenced in a study of shared clonotypes between healthy human individuals. TCRdb's table, derived via immunoSEQ multiplex PCR, lists solely in-frame clones and lacks some. Among some 2,100,000 clones listed, 95% were seen once. The specimen sequenced was naive CD4+ T cells sorted from blood. The subset is: CD45RA+ positively selected. The receptors were gathered from a man younger than 30 in good health.

The chain couples TRBV18 to TRBJ1-6; D gene ambiguous. CDR1 and CDR2 from the germline V gene are KGHSH and LQKENI. CDR3 length: 15 residues. The germline V and J ends were trimmed by 2 bases and 6 bases, with 11 bases remaining between them. CDR3 nucleotide sequence: TGTGCCAGCTCACCAGTGCCAGATGCTAATTCACCCCTCCACTTT. Translating it yields CASSPVPDANSPLHF.

The rearrangement uses TRBV6-5 and TRBJ1-1; maybe TRBD1 (5 bases). The V end lost 7 bases, the J end lost 5 bases, and 17 bases lay between the germline ends. CDR3 length: 14 residues. Germline values: CDR1 MNHEY, CDR2 SVGAGI. CDR3 nucleotide sequence: TGTGCCAGCAATCGGGACCGGGTCTTGACTGAAGCTTTCTTT. Translating gives CASNRDRVLTEAFF.

This chain uses TRBV21-1 with TRBJ2-7; the D segment call TRBD1 is taken from the table without a DNA check. TRBV21-1 constitutes a pseudogene. This CDR3 has 16 residues. Here the CDR3 DNA reads TGTGCCAGCAGCAATAGCCTCGGACAGGGAATGGGCGAGCAGTACTTC. Its protein product is CASSNSLGQGMGEQYF.

The chain carries TRBV6-5 and TRBJ2-4; tentative D call: TRBD2 (6 bases). This CDR3 spans 13 amino acids. V was trimmed by 6 bases and J by 16 bases, leaving 22 bases between them. Germline assignment: CDR1 MNHEY and CDR2 SVGAGI. CDR3 region: CASSRGPAGKGYF. The CDR3 DNA is TGTGCCAGCAGCCGAGGGCCCGCGGGAAAAGGCTACTTC.

In this sample, this clone turned up once. This chain links TRBV4-3 with TRBJ2-1; 7 bases line up with TRBD2. V shed 0 bases, J shed 0 bases, and the junction held 8 bases outside the gene matches. Germline values: CDR1 LGHNA, CDR2 YSLEER. This CDR3 region has 18 residues. The CDR3 protein is CASSQDGSAGVSYNEQFF. The CDR3 DNA reads as TGCGCCAGCAGCCAAGACGGGAGTGCGGGAGTCTCCTACAATGAGCAGTTCTTC.

The chain carries TRBV30 and TRBJ2-2, with 9 bases aligning to TRBD1. V trimming: 5 bases; J trimming: 5 bases; junction bases outside the gene matches: 21. CDR3 length equals 19 residues. Germline CDR1 is GTSNPN and CDR2 is SVGIG (reference sequence). The CDR3 DNA follows: TGTGCCTGGGGACGTGATATATTCGGGACAGGGAGTAAGACCGGGGAGCTGTTTTTT. This translates into CAWGRDIFGTGSKTGELFF. Looking up the rest from reference TRBV30 and TRBJ2-2 gives the full variable domain: SQTIHQWPATLVQPVGSPLSLECTVEGTSNPNLYWYRQAAGRGLQLLFYSVGIGQISSEVPQNLSASRPQDRQFILSSKKLLLSDSGFYLCAWGRDIFGTGSKTGELFFGEGSRLTVL.

The CDR3 is CASTGRGSPNTEAFF. CDR3 coding DNA: TGCGCCAGCACCGGGCGGGGGAGCCCGAACACTGAAGCTTTCTTT. The chain links TRBV5-1 to TRBJ1-1; a weak D match, TRBD1 (5 bases). V was pared by 6 bases and J by 1 base, with 16 bases between. CDR3 length equals 15 residues. From germline, CDR1 is SGHRS and CDR2 YFSETQ.

The gene calls are TRBV19 and TRBJ1-1; 7 bases are a match to TRBD1. Germline CDR1 is LNHDA and CDR2 is SQIVND (reference sequence). V dropped 1 base and J dropped 4; count of bases not matched to a gene: 3. The CDR3 covers 14 residues. CDR3 in DNA: TGTGCCAGTAGTATAGTACCAGGGGGCACTGAAGCTTTCTTT. Its protein is CASSIVPGGTEAFF.

The chain combines TRBV5-6 with TRBJ2-4, with unresolved D. V lost 2 bases and J 9 bases, leaving 12 bases between the germline ends. CDR1 is SGHDT and CDR2 is YYEEEE in the germline V gene. This CDR3 has 13 amino acids. The CDR3 DNA reads TGTGCCAGCAGCTTCCCAGGTCAGAGCATTCAGTACTTC. Translated, it gives CASSFPGQSIQYF.

The chain uses TRBV5-1 and TRBJ2-1; 9 bases map to TRBD1. CDR3 length: 15 amino acids. The junction had 8 bases not matched to a gene; V was cut back by 4 bases and J by 6 bases. Germline V gene data show CDR1 as SGHRS and CDR2 as YFSETQ. CDR3 amino acids: CASSIRDRESNEQFF. The CDR3 bases are TGCGCCAGCAGCATCCGGGACAGGGAGTCCAATGAGCAGTTCTTC.

In this sample, this clone turned up a few times. This rearrangement joins TRBV28 to TRBJ1-5; D remains ambiguous. Trimming took off 2 bases at V and 3 bases at J, with 17 bases between the two ends. Germline V gene sequence: CDR1 MDHEN, CDR2 SYDVKM. CDR3 length equals 17 residues. The CDR3 bases are TGTGCCAGCAGTTTAGTTTCCGGGGAGATCTTCAATCAGCCCCAGCATTTT. This gives the protein CASSLVSGEIFNQPQHF.

The chain recombines TRBV20-1 with TRBJ2-1; a possible D gene is TRBD1 (5 bases). The ends were cut back, 6 bases at V and 10 bases at J, with 13 bases in the middle. The CDR3 consists of 11 residues. Germline CDR1 reads DFQATT; CDR2 reads SNEGSKA (reference sequence). The CDR3 DNA sequence: TGCAGTGCAACCCTCTCAGGGGAGCAGTTCTTC. Protein: CSATLSGEQFF.

The chain recombines TRBV5-1 with TRBJ2-3; 9 nucleotides match TRBD2. V dropped 4 bases and J dropped 4; count of bases not matched to a gene: 4. Germline CDR1 is SGHRS and CDR2 is YFSETQ. The length of the CDR3 is 14 residues. The CDR3 coding sequence is TGCGCCAGCAGCGGCGGGGGGGCCCCAGATACGCAGTATTTT. Translated, it gives CASSGGGAPDTQYF.

The CDR3 DNA follows: TGTGCCAGCAGCTTAGAGCCGGGACAGAACTATGGCTACACCTTC. This gives the protein CASSLEPGQNYGYTF. The chain employs TRBV11-2 and TRBJ1-2; TRBD1 agrees at 7 bases. The CDR3 covers 15 residues. Germline V CDR1 and CDR2: SGHAT, FQNNGV. Trimming cost V 0 bases and J 2 bases; bases outside gene matches: 3.

CDR3 nucleotides: TGCGCCAGCAGCCAAGATCATCTGGGGACAGGGGGCTCGTCCTATAATTCACCCCTCCACTTT. This sequence encodes CASSQDHLGTGGSSYNSPLHF. The rearrangement links TRBV4-1 to TRBJ1-6; TRBD1 matches 12 bases. CDR1 MGHRA and CDR2 YSYEKL come from the germline V gene. V lost 0 bases to trimming and J lost 1 base; unmatched junction nucleotides: 10. CDR3 length: 21 residues.

The chain is built from TRBV7-8 and TRBJ1-5; D unclear. V lost 0 bases, J lost 2 bases, and 11 bases lay in between. The CDR3 runs to 16 residues. Looked up from germline, CDR1 is SGHVS and CDR2 is FQNEAQ. CDR3 in DNA: TGTGCCAGCAGCTTAGCATCAATGGATGGCAATCAGCCCCAGCATTTT. Amino acid sequence: CASSLASMDGNQPQHF.

This sequence joins TRBV7-9 and TRBJ1-3, with a weak D call TRBD1 (5 bases). Germline CDR1 SEHNR, CDR2 FQNEAQ (reference sequence). Trimming took 3 bases from V and 0 from J, leaving 15 bases between them. There are 17 residues in the CDR3. CDR3 nucleotides: TGTGCCAGCAGCTTTTCAGGGTTTGCTCTCTCTGGAAACACCATATATTTT. Translation: CASSFSGFALSGNTIYF.

Comments on this clone: Distinct nucleotide sequences in the sample also encode this CDR3. V is TRBV5-1 and J is TRBJ2-5; TRBD1 aligns across 8 bases. This CDR3 has 14 residues. V was clipped by 1 base and J by 4 bases; unmatched bases: 3. CDR1 SGHRS and CDR2 YFSETQ come from the germline V gene. The CDR3 bases are TGCGCCAGCAGCTTGACAGGGGGAGGAGAGACCCAGTACTTC. Translation gives CASSLTGGGETQYF.

The V and J genes are TRBV7-9 and TRBJ2-2; D is undetermined. Germline-derived CDR1 and CDR2 are SEHNR and FQNEAQ (reference sequence). The CDR3 contains 16 residues. V gave up 2 bases and J gave up 1 base, with 11 bases separating them. The CDR3 here is CASSLLGLGNTGELFF. The CDR3 nucleotides read TGTGCCAGCAGCTTACTAGGGCTGGGGAACACCGGGGAGCTGTTTTTT.

This clone is a singleton in its sample. V usage is TRBV9 and J usage is TRBJ2-2; the D is unclear. Trimming took 4 bases from V and 4 from J, leaving 14 bases between them. Per the germline V gene, CDR1 is SGDLS and CDR2 is YYNGEE. The CDR3 contains 15 residues. The CDR3 DNA reads as TGTGCCAGCAGCTCCCTTGGGCTGAGCACCGGGGAGCTGTTTTTT. It yields the protein CASSSLGLSTGELFF.

The chain joins TRBV7-2 to TRBJ2-5; tentatively, D is TRBD2 (5 bases). Trimming cost V 3 bases and J 1 base, with 9 bases left between them. CDR1 and CDR2 from the germline V gene are SGHTA and FQGNSA. The CDR3 length is 14 residues. CDR3 protein: CASSFGRGQETQYF. The CDR3 nucleotides read TGTGCCAGCAGCTTTGGCCGGGGCCAAGAGACCCAGTACTTC.

This chain uses TRBV5-1 with TRBJ1-6, with D unclear. The length of the CDR3 is 14 residues. CDR1 is SGHRS and CDR2 is YFSETQ in the germline V gene. V gave up 3 bases and J gave up 7 bases, with 11 bases separating them. The DNA for the CDR3 is TGCGCCAGCAGCTCGGAGGGATGGAATTCACCCCTCCACTTT. Its protein product is CASSSEGWNSPLHF.

The chain has TRBV10-3 and TRBJ1-2; 7 nucleotides agree with TRBD1. The germline gives CDR1 ENHRY, CDR2 SYGVKD. The CDR3 sequence is 16 residues long. J was trimmed by 0 bases and V by 7 bases; bases with no gene match: 11. The DNA for the CDR3 is TGTGCCATCAATCGACAGGGATGGGGGGCTAACTATGGCTACACCTTC. It codes for CAINRQGWGANYGYTF.

This sequence joins TRBV28 and TRBJ2-1, with TRBD2 as a possible D gene (6 bases). CDR3 length: 15 residues. V was cut by 8 bases and J by 3 bases, with 17 bases left in between. Germline CDR1 is MDHEN and CDR2 is SYDVKM. CDR3: CASHDRDSVYNEQFF. The CDR3 region has the DNA TGTGCCAGCCACGACCGGGACTCGGTCTACAATGAGCAGTTCTTC.

This chain connects TRBV27 to TRBJ2-4, with 7 bases lining up with TRBD2. The ends lost 6 bases at V and 4 bases at J; junction bases unmatched: 6. The CDR3 is 14 amino acids. Germline loops: CDR1 MNHEY, CDR2 SMNVEV (reference sequence). Here the CDR3 DNA reads TGTGCCAGCAGCGGCGGGGGAATGAAAAACATTCAGTACTTC. It codes for CASSGGGMKNIQYF.

The chain recombines TRBV5-8 with TRBJ1-2; TRBD1 agrees at 7 bases. Germline-derived CDR1 and CDR2 are SGHTS and YDEGEE. J was trimmed by 8 bases and V by 3 bases; bases with no gene match: 7. The CDR3 loop spans 13 amino acids. The CDR3 loop is CASSSTGDWGYTF. CDR3 DNA sequence: TGTGCCAGCAGCTCAACAGGGGATTGGGGCTACACCTTC.

The V gene is TRBV10-1, the J gene TRBJ2-1; 9 bases are a match to TRBD1. The V and J ends lost 2 bases and 5 bases, in that order; junction bases with no gene match: 4. The CDR3 has 15 amino acids. Germline-derived CDR1 and CDR2 are WNHNN and SYGVQD (reference sequence). CDR3 in amino acids: CASSEGTGINNEQFF. The DNA of the CDR3 is TGCGCCAGCAGTGAGGGGACAGGGATAAACAATGAGCAGTTCTTC.